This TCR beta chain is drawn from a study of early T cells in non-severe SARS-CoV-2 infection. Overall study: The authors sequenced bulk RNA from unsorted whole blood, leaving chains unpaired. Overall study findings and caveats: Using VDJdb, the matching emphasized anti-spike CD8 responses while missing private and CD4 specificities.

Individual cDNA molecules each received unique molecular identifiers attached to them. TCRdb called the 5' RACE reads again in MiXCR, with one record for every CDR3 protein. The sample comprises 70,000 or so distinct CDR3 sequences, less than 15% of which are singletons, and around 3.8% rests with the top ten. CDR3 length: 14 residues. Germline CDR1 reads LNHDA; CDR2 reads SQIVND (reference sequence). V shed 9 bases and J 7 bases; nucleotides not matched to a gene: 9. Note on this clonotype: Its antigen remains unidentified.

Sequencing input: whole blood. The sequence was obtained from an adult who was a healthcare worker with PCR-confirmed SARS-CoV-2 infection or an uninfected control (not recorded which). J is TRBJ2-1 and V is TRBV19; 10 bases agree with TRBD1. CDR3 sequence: CASSDRGRGNEQFF. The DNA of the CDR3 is TGTGCCAGCTCAGACAGGGGGCGCGGAAATGAGCAGTTCTTC. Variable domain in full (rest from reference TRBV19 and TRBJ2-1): DGGITQSPKYLFRKEGQNVTLSCEQNLNHDAMYWYRQDPGQGLRLIYYSQIVNDFQKGDIAEGYSVSREKKESFPLTVTSAQKNPTAFYLCASSDRGRGNEQFFGPGTRLTVL.